The 8 T cell receptor beta chains below all came from one sample that was sequenced in a study of blood T cell repertoires in COVID-19. The method was immunoSEQ multiplex PCR; TCRdb's version includes in-frame clones alone and lacks a portion of them. This table holds 73,000 or so clones, 91% found once. Input material: peripheral blood. These receptors originate from a human donor with active COVID-19. The donor label of this sample is uncertain.

In regard to this clone: The CDR3 carries no conserved terminal phenylalanine or tryptophan, so it likely arises from a read error. No DNA is shown, since the ends of the CDR3 on it are uncertain; the CDR3 is the one TCRdb lists. The chain combines TRBV12-3 or TRBV12-4 with TRBJ1-1; TRBD1 is taken as the D call from the table, unchecked against the DNA. The CDR3 spans 11 residues, counting both ends. The CDR3 region is CASSSRQLFVL.

The CDR3 loop reads CATNNRGHEQYF. CDR3 DNA sequence: TGTGCCACCAACAACAGGGGGCACGAGCAGTACTTC. V and J are TRBV15 and TRBJ2-7; 9 bases are a match to TRBD1. Germline assignment: CDR1 LNHNV and CDR2 YYDKDF (reference sequence). This CDR3 contains 12 residues. V lost 7 bases to trimming and J lost 5 bases; unmatched junction nucleotides: 3.

The CDR3 region is CASRSRDRNTGELFF. The CDR3 nucleotides are TGTGCCAGTAGGTCCCGGGACAGAAACACCGGGGAGCTGTTTTTT. J is TRBJ2-2 and V is TRBV19, with 7 bases fitting TRBD1. Germline V CDR1 and CDR2: LNHDA, SQIVND (reference sequence). The CDR3 covers 15 residues. Trimming cost V 6 bases and J 2 bases; bases outside gene matches: 6.

This clone was observed a handful of times. The genes are TRBV6-6 and TRBJ1-3; tentative D call: TRBD1 (5 bases). There are 18 residues in the CDR3. Trimming took 5 bases from V and 0 from J, leaving 20 bases between them. CDR1 and CDR2 from the germline V gene are MNHNY and SVGAGI (reference sequence). The CDR3 loop reads CASSPGGGTYPSGNTIYF. For the CDR3, the DNA is TGTGCCAGCAGTCCCGGGGGGGGGACTTACCCCTCTGGAAACACCATATATTTT.

The chain uses TRBV27 and TRBJ2-6, with TRBD1 matching over 8 bases. With 6 bases clipped from V and 2 bases from J, the junction kept 12 bases outside the gene matches. CDR3 length: 18 residues. Germline CDR1 MNHEY, CDR2 SMNVEV (reference sequence). The CDR3 reads CASSVMGQGATGANVLTF. The CDR3 DNA reads as TGTGCCAGCAGCGTTATGGGCCAGGGGGCGACTGGGGCCAACGTCCTGACTTTC.

The chain has TRBV27 and TRBJ2-7, with 10 bases that match TRBD1. The CDR3 has 15 amino acids. Germline V gives CDR1 MNHEY, CDR2 SMNVEV (reference sequence). The V and J ends lost 5 bases and 5 bases, in that order; junction bases with no gene match: 9. CDR3 DNA: TGTGCCAGCAGTCTAACGGGGGACAGGGGCCACGAGCAGTACTTC. Its protein product is CASSLTGDRGHEQYF.

The J gene is TRBJ1-3, the V gene TRBV19; D possibly corresponds to TRBD1 (6 bases). Germline V gene data show CDR1 as LNHDA and CDR2 as SQIVND (reference sequence). The CDR3 totals 14 residues. With 5 bases removed from V and 4 bases from J, the gap between germline ends came to 12 bases. The CDR3 loop reads CASSLGADGNTIYF. CDR3 nucleotide sequence: TGTGCCAGTAGTCTGGGGGCCGACGGAAACACCATATATTTT.

The chain couples TRBV7-2 to TRBJ2-7; 9 positions agree with TRBD2. V shed 2 bases and J 7 bases; nucleotides not matched to a gene: 12. Per the germline V gene, CDR1 is SGHTA and CDR2 is FQGNSA. The CDR3 length is 16 residues. CDR3 protein: CASSLRALAGKGEQYF. In DNA, the CDR3 is TGTGCCAGCAGCTTACGGGCCCTAGCGGGAAAGGGTGAGCAGTACTTC. Looking up the rest from reference TRBV7-2 and TRBJ2-7 gives the full variable domain: GAGVSQSPSNKVTEKGKDVELRCDPISGHTALYWYRQSLGQGLEFLIYFQGNSAPDKSGLPSDRFSAERTGGSVSTLTIQRTQQEDSAVYLCASSLRALAGKGEQYFGPGTRLTVT.